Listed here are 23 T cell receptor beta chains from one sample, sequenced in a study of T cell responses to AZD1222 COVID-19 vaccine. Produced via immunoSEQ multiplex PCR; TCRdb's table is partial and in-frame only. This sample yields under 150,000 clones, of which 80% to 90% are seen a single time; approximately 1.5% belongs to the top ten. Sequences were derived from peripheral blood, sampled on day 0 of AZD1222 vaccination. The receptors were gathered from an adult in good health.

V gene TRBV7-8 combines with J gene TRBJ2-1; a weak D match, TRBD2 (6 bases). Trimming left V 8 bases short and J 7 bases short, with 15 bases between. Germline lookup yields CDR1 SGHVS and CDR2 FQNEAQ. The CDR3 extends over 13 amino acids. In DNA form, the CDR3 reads TGTGCCAGCGATGGGGGGAGAAGGAATGAGCAGTTCTTC. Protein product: CASDGGRRNEQFF.

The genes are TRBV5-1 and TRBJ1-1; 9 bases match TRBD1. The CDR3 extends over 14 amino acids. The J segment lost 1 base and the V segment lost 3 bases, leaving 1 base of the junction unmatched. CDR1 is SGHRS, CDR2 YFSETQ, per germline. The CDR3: CASSSGQGNTEAFF. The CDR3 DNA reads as TGCGCCAGCAGCTCGGGACAGGGGAACACTGAAGCTTTCTTT.

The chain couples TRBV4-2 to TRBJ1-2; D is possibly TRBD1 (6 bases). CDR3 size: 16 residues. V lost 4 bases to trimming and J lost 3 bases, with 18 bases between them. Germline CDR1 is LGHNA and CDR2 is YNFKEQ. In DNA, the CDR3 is TGTGCCAGCAGCCCTCAAGGGGTGGGGGCTGACTATGGCTACACCTTC. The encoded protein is CASSPQGVGADYGYTF.

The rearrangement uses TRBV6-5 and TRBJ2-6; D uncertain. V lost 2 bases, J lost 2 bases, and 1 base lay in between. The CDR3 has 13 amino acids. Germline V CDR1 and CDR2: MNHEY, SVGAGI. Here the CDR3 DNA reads TGTGCCAGCAGTTACGCTGGGGCCAACGTCCTGACTTTC. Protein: CASSYAGANVLTF.

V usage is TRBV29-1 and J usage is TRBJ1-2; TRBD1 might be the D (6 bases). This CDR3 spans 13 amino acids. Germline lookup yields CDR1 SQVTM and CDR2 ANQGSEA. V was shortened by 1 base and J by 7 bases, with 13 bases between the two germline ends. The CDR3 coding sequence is TGCAGCGTTGAAGGAGACAGGAGAAGTGGCTACACCTTC. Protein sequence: CSVEGDRRSGYTF.

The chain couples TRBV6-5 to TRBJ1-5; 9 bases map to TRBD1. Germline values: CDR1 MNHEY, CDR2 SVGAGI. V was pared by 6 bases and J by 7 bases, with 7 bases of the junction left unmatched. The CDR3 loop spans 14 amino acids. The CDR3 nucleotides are TGTGCCAGCAGCAACAGGGGGCAGCGGCAGCCCCAGCATTTT. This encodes CASSNRGQRQPQHF.

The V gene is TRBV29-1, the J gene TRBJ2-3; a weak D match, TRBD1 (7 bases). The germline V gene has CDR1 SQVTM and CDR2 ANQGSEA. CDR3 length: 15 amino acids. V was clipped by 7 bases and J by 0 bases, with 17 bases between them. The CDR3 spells CSESQGGASTDTQYF. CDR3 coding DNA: TGCAGCGAAAGTCAGGGGGGTGCTAGCACAGATACGCAGTATTTT.

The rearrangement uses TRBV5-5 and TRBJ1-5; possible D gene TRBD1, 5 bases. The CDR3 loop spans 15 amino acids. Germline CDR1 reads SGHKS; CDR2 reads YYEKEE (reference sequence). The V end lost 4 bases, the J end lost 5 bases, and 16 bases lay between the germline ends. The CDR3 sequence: CASSRGAAQHQPQHF. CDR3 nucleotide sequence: TGTGCCAGCAGCCGAGGGGCCGCGCAGCATCAGCCCCAGCATTTT.

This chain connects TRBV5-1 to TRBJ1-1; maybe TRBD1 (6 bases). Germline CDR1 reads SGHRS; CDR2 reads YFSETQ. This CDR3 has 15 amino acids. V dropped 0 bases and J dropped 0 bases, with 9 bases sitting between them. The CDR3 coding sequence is TGCGCCAGCAGCTTGGCCACAGGGATGAACACTGAAGCTTTCTTT. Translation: CASSLATGMNTEAFF.

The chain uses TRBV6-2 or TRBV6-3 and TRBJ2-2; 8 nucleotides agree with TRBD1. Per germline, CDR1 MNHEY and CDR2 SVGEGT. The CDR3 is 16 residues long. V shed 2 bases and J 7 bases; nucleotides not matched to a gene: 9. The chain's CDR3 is CASSYHFTGGNGELFF. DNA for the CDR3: TGTGCCAGCAGTTACCACTTTACAGGGGGTAACGGGGAGCTGTTTTTT.

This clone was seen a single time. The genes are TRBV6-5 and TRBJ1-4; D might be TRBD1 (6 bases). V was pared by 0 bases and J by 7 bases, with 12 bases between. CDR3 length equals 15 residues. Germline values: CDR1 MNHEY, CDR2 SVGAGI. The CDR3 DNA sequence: TGTGCCAGCAGTTACTCTGGCAGGGGTGGTGAAAAACTGTTTTTT. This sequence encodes CASSYSGRGGEKLFF.

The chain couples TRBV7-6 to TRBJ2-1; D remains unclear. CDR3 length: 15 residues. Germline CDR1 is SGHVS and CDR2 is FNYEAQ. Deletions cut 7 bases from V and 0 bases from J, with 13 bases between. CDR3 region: CASTPAASSYNEQFF. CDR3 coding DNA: TGTGCCAGCACCCCGGCGGCTAGCTCCTACAATGAGCAGTTCTTC.

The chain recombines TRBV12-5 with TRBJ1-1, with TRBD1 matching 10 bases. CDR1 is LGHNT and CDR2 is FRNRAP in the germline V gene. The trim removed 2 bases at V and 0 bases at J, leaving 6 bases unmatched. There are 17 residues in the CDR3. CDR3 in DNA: TGTGCTAGTGGTTTGCTCCCGACAGGGGGCCTGAACACTGAAGCTTTCTTT. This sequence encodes CASGLLPTGGLNTEAFF.

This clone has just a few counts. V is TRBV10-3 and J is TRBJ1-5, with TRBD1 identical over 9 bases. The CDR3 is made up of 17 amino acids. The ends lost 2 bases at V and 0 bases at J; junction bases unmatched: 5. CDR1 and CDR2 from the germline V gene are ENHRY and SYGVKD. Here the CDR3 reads CAISERDRDYSNQPQHF. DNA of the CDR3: TGTGCCATCAGTGAGAGGGACAGGGATTATAGCAATCAGCCCCAGCATTTT.

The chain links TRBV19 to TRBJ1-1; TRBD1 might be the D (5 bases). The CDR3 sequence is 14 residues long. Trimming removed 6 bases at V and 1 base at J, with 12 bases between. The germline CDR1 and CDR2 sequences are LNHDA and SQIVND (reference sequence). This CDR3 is CASRTGGENTEAFF. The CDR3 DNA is TGTGCCAGTAGGACCGGGGGGGAGAACACTGAAGCTTTCTTT.

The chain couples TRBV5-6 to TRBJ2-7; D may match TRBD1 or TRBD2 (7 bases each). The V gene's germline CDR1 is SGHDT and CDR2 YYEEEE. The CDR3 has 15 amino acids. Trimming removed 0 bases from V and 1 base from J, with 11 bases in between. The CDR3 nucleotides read TGTGCCAGCAGCTTGGACAGGGGAGGGTCCTACGAGCAGTACTTC. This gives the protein CASSLDRGGSYEQYF.

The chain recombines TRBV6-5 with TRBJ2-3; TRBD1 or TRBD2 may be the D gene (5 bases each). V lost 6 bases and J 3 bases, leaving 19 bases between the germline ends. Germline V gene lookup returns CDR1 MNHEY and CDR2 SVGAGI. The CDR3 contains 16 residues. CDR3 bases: TGTGCCAGCAGCTACAAGGGGTTTTCGGGAACAGATACGCAGTATTTT. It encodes CASSYKGFSGTDTQYF.

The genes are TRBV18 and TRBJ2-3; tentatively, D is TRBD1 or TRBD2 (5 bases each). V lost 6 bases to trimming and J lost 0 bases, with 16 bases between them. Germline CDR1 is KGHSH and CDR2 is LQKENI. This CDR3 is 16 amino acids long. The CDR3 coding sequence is TGTGCCAGCTCCCATATAACGGGACCTAGCACAGATACGCAGTATTTT. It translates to CASSHITGPSTDTQYF.

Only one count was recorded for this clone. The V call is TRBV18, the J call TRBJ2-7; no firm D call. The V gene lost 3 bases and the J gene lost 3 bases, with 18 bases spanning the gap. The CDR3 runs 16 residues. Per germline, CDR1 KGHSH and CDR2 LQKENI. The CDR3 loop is CASSPGPSLSLYEQYF. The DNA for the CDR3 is TGTGCCAGCTCACCGGGCCCTTCCCTCTCTCTCTACGAGCAGTACTTC.

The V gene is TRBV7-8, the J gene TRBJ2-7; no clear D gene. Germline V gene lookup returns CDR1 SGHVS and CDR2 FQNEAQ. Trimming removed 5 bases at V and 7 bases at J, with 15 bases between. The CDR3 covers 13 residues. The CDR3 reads CASSPLAGREQYF. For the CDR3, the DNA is TGTGCCAGCAGCCCACTCGCCGGTCGAGAGCAGTACTTC.

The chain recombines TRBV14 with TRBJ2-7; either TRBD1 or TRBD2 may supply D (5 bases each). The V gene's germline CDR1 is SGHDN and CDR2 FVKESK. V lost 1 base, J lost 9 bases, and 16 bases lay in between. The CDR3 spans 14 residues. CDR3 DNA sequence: TGTGCCAGCAGCCAAGCCTGGGGGTCCTGGGGGCAGTACTTC. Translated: CASSQAWGSWGQYF.

CDR3 sequence (DNA): TGTGCCAGCAGTTTATCGAGGGGACGGGATGAGCAGTTCTTC. It translates to CASSLSRGRDEQFF. The chain employs TRBV27 and TRBJ2-1; D may match TRBD1 or TRBD2 (5 bases each). The CDR3 extends over 14 amino acids. Germline lookup yields CDR1 MNHEY and CDR2 SMNVEV (reference sequence). Trimming removed 0 bases from V and 8 bases from J, with 11 bases in between.

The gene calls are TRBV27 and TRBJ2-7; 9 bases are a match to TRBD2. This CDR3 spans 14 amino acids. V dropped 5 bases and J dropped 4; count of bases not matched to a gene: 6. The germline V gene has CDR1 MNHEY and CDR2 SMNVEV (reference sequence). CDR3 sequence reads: CASSDSGRGYEQYF. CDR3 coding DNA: TGTGCCAGCAGTGATAGCGGGAGAGGATACGAGCAGTACTTC.